The rows below give T cell receptor beta chains drawn from one sample of a study of blood T cell repertoires in COVID-19. The protocol was immunoSEQ multiplex PCR, while the TCRdb copy is restricted to in-frame clones and leaves out a portion. The data show about 370,000 clones, with 91% seen just once and around 0.86% held by the top ten. Sequencing was performed on PBMCs or T cells enriched from blood (not recorded which). The receptors were sampled from a woman in her thirties or forties who had been exposed to COVID-19. Each CDR3 is given with its conserved first and last residue. The D gene is left open where the match is weak. Rows may omit the clone size; those that give it use once, few, many or a size class.

d_call	v_call	cdr3_length	clone_size	j_call	cdr3_aa	cdr3_nt
.	TRBV5-1	13	many	TRBJ1-2	CASSLAEGDGYTF	TGCGCCAGCAGCTTGGCCGAAGGGGATGGCTACACCTTC
.	TRBV12-3/TRBV12-4	13	.	TRBJ1-4	CASGRHSGEKLFF	TGTGCCAGCGGGAGGCATTCCGGTGAAAAACTGTTTTTT
.	TRBV15	17	.	TRBJ2-2	CATSRSLGGANTGELFF	TGTGCCACCAGCAGGTCCCTAGGGGGGGCGAACACCGGGGAGCTGTTTTTT
TRBD2	TRBV7-3	18	.	TRBJ2-1	CASSSVGSGGRSYNEQFF	TGTGCCAGCAGCTCCGTCGGTAGCGGGGGGCGGTCCTACAATGAGCAGTTCTTC
.	TRBV9	15	.	TRBJ1-2	CASSVGWGQPYGYTF	TGTGCCAGCAGCGTAGGGTGGGGGCAGCCCTATGGCTACACCTTC
.	TRBV6-4	15	.	TRBJ2-5	CASSDLTGDFETQYF	TGTGCCAGCAGTGACTTGACGGGAGACTTCGAGACCCAGTACTTC
TRBD1	TRBV18	15	.	TRBJ1-4	CASSPTRTGDEKLFF	TGTGCCAGCTCACCAACCCGGACAGGGGATGAAAAACTGTTTTTT
TRBD1	TRBV6-5	15	.	TRBJ1-5	CASSYRGLSNQPQHF	TGTGCCAGCAGTTACAGGGGGCTGAGCAATCAGCCCCAGCATTTT
TRBD1	TRBV19	14	.	TRBJ1-5	CASSTDRVDLPQHF	TGTGCCAGTAGTACAGACAGGGTGGATCTGCCCCAGCATTTT
.	TRBV7-9	13	.	TRBJ1-3	CASSPGGGNTIYF	TGTGCCAGCAGCCCCGGGGGTGGAAACACCATATATTTT
.	TRBV6-5	14	.	TRBJ1-1	CASSYSQGNTEAFF	TGTGCCAGCAGTTACTCGCAGGGGAACACTGAAGCTTTCTTT